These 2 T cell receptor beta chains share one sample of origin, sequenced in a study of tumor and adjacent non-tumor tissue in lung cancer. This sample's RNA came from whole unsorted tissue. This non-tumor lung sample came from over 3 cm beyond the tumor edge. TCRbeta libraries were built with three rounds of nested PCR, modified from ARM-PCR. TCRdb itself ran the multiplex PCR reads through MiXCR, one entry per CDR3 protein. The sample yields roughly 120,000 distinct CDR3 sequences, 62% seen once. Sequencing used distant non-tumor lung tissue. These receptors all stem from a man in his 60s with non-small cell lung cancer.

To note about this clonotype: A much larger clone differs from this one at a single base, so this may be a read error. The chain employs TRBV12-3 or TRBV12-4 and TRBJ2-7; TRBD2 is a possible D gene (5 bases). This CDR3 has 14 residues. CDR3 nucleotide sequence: TGTGCCAGCAGTTTACGCCTCACTAGTTACGTGCAGTACTTC. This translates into CASSLRLTSYVQYF.

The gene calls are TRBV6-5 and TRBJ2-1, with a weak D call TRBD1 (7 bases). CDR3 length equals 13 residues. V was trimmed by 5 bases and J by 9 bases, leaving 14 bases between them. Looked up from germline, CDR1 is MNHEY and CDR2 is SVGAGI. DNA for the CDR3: TGTGCCAGCAGTCTCCAGGGGGGCATTGAGCAGTTCTTC. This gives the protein CASSLQGGIEQFF.